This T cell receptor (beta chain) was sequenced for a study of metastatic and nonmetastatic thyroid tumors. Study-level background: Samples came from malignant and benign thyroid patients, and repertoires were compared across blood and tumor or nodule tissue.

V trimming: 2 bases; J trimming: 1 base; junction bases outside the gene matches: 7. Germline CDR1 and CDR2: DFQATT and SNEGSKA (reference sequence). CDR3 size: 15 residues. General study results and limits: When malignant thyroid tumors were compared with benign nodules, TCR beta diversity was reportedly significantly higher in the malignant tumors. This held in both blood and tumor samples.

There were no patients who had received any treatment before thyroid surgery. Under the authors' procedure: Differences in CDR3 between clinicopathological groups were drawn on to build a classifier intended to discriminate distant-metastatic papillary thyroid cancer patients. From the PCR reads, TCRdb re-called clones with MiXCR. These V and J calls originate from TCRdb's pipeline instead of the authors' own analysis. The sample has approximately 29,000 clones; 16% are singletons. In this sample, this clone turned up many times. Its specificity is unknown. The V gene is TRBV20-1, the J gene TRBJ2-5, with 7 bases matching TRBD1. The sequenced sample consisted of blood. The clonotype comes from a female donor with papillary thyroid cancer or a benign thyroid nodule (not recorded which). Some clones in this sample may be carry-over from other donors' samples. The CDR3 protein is CSARSGTVSQETQYF. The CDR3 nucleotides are TGCAGTGCTAGATCAGGGACAGTATCCCAAGAGACCCAGTACTTC.